One sample yielded the 6 T cell receptor beta chains listed below, sequenced in a study of CD8+ T cells in alopecia areata listed by TCRdb under 2018. Pooled mouse cutaneous lymph node cells were stained for CD4, CD8alpha, NKG2D, NKG2ACE and other markers, then sorted on a BD Influx. The library came from the immunoSEQ multiplex PCR assay. RNA was extracted from all samples and reverse transcribed into cDNA as template for TCR sequencing. TCRdb provides this immuneACCESS table in a form limited to in-frame rearrangements. Some clones are lacking; in checked studies, under half of them reflect an unresolved V gene, and why the rest are absent is not known. This sample has roughly 260,000 clones, none of them a singleton. The leading ten clones occupy more than 0.95% of the sample. The material sequenced was CD4+ T cells sorted from a lymph node. The source of these receptors is a C3H/HeJ mouse with alopecia areata. This strain possesses the MHC haplotype H2-k.

Remarks on this clone: Genes here carry mouse names. Read coverage stops 4 residues before the CDR3 terminus; the germline J gene supplies the remainder. V gene TRBV13-1 combines with J gene TRBJ2-2; 9 positions agree with TRBD2. V was clipped by 4 bases and J by 3 bases; unmatched bases: 7. The CDR3 has 16 residues. From germline, CDR1 is NSHNY and CDR2 SYGAGN. CDR3 protein: CASSPDWGKDTGQLYF. The CDR3 DNA, read in part, is TGTGCCAGCAGTCCCGACTGGGGGAAGGACACCGGG.

The sample holds many counts of this clone. The germline and genes are mouse ones. The DNA ends 4 residues before the CDR3 does, and the rest of the CDR3 is filled in from the germline J gene. This chain uses TRBV17 with TRBJ2-3, with a possible D match to TRBD2 (6 bases). Between the trimmed V and J ends, which lost 5 bases and 0 bases, there was a span of 9 bases. The CDR3 contains 14 residues. Germline CDR1 and CDR2: MNHDT and YYDKIL. The CDR3 DNA, read in part, is TGTGCTAGCAGTGTCTGGGGTAGTGCAGAA. This translates into CASSVWGSAE. The CDR3 reads in full as CASSVWGSAETLYF.

In the case of this clone: Gene names and germline match the mouse. The read terminates 4 residues before the CDR3 end, so the remaining end is supplied by the germline J gene. The genes are TRBV13-1 and TRBJ2-5; 7 bases fit TRBD1. There are 16 residues in the CDR3. The germline gives CDR1 NSHNY, CDR2 SYGAGN. Trimming at V came to 3 bases and at J to 0 bases, leaving 7 bases not matched to a gene. The CDR3 bases that were read are TGTGCCAGCAGTGTATCCCCGACAGGGAACCAAGAC. Amino acid sequence: CASSVSPTGNQD. The complete CDR3 sequence is CASSVSPTGNQDTQYF.

This clone was counted a few times. The gene symbols are mouse symbols. Coverage ceases 4 residues before the CDR3 finishes, and the germline J gene fills in the end. This sample includes further DNA sequences coding for the same CDR3. V is TRBV14 and J is TRBJ2-5, with 7 bases that match TRBD2. Looked up from germline, CDR1 is SGHDT and CDR2 is FRDEAV. J lost 3 bases, V lost 5 bases, and 3 bases had no gene match. The CDR3 has 13 residues. The sequenced CDR3 bases are TGTGCCAGCAGCCCGACTGGGCAAGAC. Its translation: CASSPTGQD. The CDR3 in full is CASSPTGQDTQYF.

At least ten counts were recorded for this clone. Gene names are the mouse ones. The observed sequence ends 4 residues before the CDR3 terminus, with the missing tail filled in from the germline J gene. Within the sample, other DNA sequences also encode this same CDR3. V usage is TRBV19 and J usage is TRBJ1-2; unclear D gene. The germline CDR1 and CDR2 sequences are FNHDT and SITEND (reference sequence). CDR3 length equals 13 residues. Trimming stripped 5 bases from V and 0 bases from J, with 8 bases between. The DNA read from the CDR3 is TGTGCCAGCAGCGACAAGACAAACTCC. Protein sequence: CASSDKTNS. The whole CDR3 protein is CASSDKTNSDYTF.

A word on this clone: The gene names here belong to mouse. The read gets to within 4 residues of the CDR3 end, and the germline J gene fills in the rest. Other DNA sequences in this specimen translate into the identical CDR3. The V and J genes are TRBV31 and TRBJ2-3; a weak D match, TRBD1 (6 bases). The CDR3 runs 14 residues. The V end was cut by 1 base, the J end by 1 base, with 9 bases between. Per germline, CDR1 GKSSPN and CDR2 SITVG. The sequenced CDR3 bases are TGTGCCTGGAGTCCCAGGGGTGGTGCAGAA. Amino acid sequence: CAWSPRGGAE. The full-length CDR3 reads as CAWSPRGGAETLYF.